This entry lists 19 T cell receptor beta chains sequenced from one sample in a study of a mutant IDH1 vaccine in newly diagnosed glioma. The antigens these receptors bind are not known. Repertoires were generated with immunoSEQ multiplex PCR, while TCRdb's copy carries only in-frame clones and drops some. The repertoire includes about 54,000 clones, about 80% of them detected once, and roughly 6.2% sits in the top ten. Time point in this sample: week 23, last vaccination. All doses held 300 ug of mutant IDH1 20-mer peptide, with topical imiquimod. The sequencing here drew on PBMCs, taken from a glioma patient whose treatment included an IDH1 peptide vaccine. The origin of the receptors is a man between 40 and 49 years old with glioma.

The V call is TRBV27, the J call TRBJ2-7, with D maybe TRBD2 (5 bases). The germline CDR1 and CDR2 sequences are MNHEY and SMNVEV (reference sequence). V was trimmed by 3 bases and J by 5 bases, leaving 11 bases between them. The CDR3 has 13 amino acids. CDR3 nucleotide sequence: TGTGCCAGCAGTTTCAGGACTCTCGACGAGCAGTACTTC. Translation: CASSFRTLDEQYF.

The rearrangement uses TRBV25-1 and TRBJ1-5, with 7 positions matching TRBD1. J gave up 7 bases and V 2 bases, and 11 bases lay outside the gene matches. This CDR3 contains 16 residues. Per the germline V gene, CDR1 is MGHDK and CDR2 is SYGVNS. The CDR3 sequence is CASSETVQGEEQPQHF. CDR3 in DNA: TGTGCCAGCAGTGAAACGGTCCAGGGGGAGGAACAGCCCCAGCATTTT.

This clone was seen only a few times. The chain has TRBV20-1 and TRBJ1-2; the D is unclear. The CDR3 extends over 9 amino acids. Germline V lookup: CDR1 DFQATT, CDR2 SNEGSKA (reference sequence). The ends were cut back, 7 bases at V and 1 base at J, with 1 base in the middle. The CDR3 DNA sequence: TGCAGTGTTAACTATGGCTACACCTTC. Residues: CSVNYGYTF.

The V and J genes are TRBV5-4 and TRBJ1-1; no reliable D call. CDR3 length: 13 residues. V gave up 3 bases and J gave up 1 base, with 7 bases separating them. The germline CDR1 and CDR2 sequences are SGHNT and YYREEE (reference sequence). The CDR3 nucleotides are TGTGCCAGCAGCTCCGGGTCGAACACTGAAGCTTTCTTT. The encoded protein is CASSSGSNTEAFF. Combining the CDR3 with reference TRBV5-4 and TRBJ1-1 gives the whole variable domain ETGVTQSPTHLIKTRGQQVTLRCSSQSGHNTVSWYQQALGQGPQFIFQYYREEENGRGNFPPRFSGLQFPNYSSELNVNALELDDSALYLCASSSGSNTEAFFGQGTRLTVV.

J is TRBJ2-7 and V is TRBV2; D ambiguous. This CDR3 spans 11 amino acids. Germline V CDR1 and CDR2: SNHLY, FYNNEI. Deletions cut 8 bases from V and 3 bases from J, with 8 bases between. This CDR3 reads CASSAIYEQYF. CDR3 nucleotide sequence: TGTGCCAGCTCAGCGATCTACGAGCAGTACTTC. The complete variable domain, with remaining parts taken from reference TRBV2 and TRBJ2-7, reads EPEVTQTPSHQVTQMGQEVILRCVPISNHLYFYWYRQILGQKVEFLVSFYNNEISEKSEIFDDQFSVERPDGSNFTLKIRSTKLEDSAMYFCASSAIYEQYFGPGTRLTVT.

The chain employs TRBV10-2 and TRBJ2-7; D call uncertain. Per the germline V gene, CDR1 is WSHSY and CDR2 is SAAADI. The V and J ends lost 7 bases and 2 bases respectively, with 9 bases between them. The CDR3 consists of 12 residues. CDR3 sequence (DNA): TGCGCCAGCAAGGACCCGACCTACGAGCAGTACTTC. Its protein product is CASKDPTYEQYF.

V usage is TRBV29-1 and J usage is TRBJ1-1; D is possibly TRBD1 (6 bases). With 1 base removed from V and 6 bases from J, the gap between germline ends came to 12 bases. The CDR3 is 13 residues long. Germline values: CDR1 SQVTM, CDR2 ANQGSEA. CDR3 amino acids: CSVEGGLSAEAFF. The CDR3 DNA sequence: TGCAGCGTTGAAGGGGGGCTAAGCGCTGAAGCTTTCTTT.

V usage is TRBV10-3 and J usage is TRBJ2-5, with a possible D match to TRBD2 (6 bases). Trimming pared 3 bases from V and 4 bases from J, leaving 15 bases between. CDR1 is ENHRY, CDR2 SYGVKD, per germline. This CDR3 is built from 15 residues. This CDR3 reads CAISDVTGVRETQYF. The DNA for the CDR3 is TGTGCCATCAGTGATGTCACGGGAGTTCGAGAGACCCAGTACTTC.

The rearrangement uses TRBV6-6 and TRBJ1-1; no firm D call. The CDR3 has 13 residues. Germline loops: CDR1 MNHNY, CDR2 SVGAGI (reference sequence). CDR3 region: CAAEEVLNTEAFF. The CDR3 DNA sequence: TGTGCTGCCGAGGAGGTCTTGAACACTGAAGCTTTCTTT.

The chain recombines TRBV19 with TRBJ2-1; 10 bases map to TRBD2. With 1 base clipped from V and 9 bases from J, the junction kept 9 bases outside the gene matches. Germline assignment: CDR1 LNHDA and CDR2 SQIVND (reference sequence). The CDR3 totals 16 residues. The CDR3 here is CASSIGPAGGPGEQFF. As DNA, the CDR3 is TGTGCCAGTAGTATAGGCCCAGCGGGGGGGCCGGGTGAGCAGTTCTTC.

The chain recombines TRBV30 with TRBJ1-5, with D perhaps TRBD1 (5 bases). Germline CDR1 reads GTSNPN; CDR2 reads SVGIG (reference sequence). V was shortened by 1 base and J by 3 bases, with 10 bases between the two germline ends. The CDR3 extends over 14 amino acids. The CDR3 nucleotides read TGTGCCTGGAGTGAGGACACGGACAATCAGCCCCAGCATTTT. Protein sequence: CAWSEDTDNQPQHF. Together with reference TRBV30 and TRBJ1-5, the CDR3 gives the full variable domain: SQTIHQWPATLVQPVGSPLSLECTVEGTSNPNLYWYRQAAGRGLQLLFYSVGIGQISSEVPQNLSASRPQDRQFILSSKKLLLSDSGFYLCAWSEDTDNQPQHFGDGTRLSIL.

The gene calls are TRBV5-1 and TRBJ1-2; D uncertain. CDR3 length: 12 amino acids. The V end was cut by 6 bases, the J end by 2 bases, with 8 bases between. CDR1 SGHRS and CDR2 YFSETQ come from the germline V gene. The CDR3 here is CASIPTNYGYTF. The CDR3 nucleotides read TGCGCCAGCATCCCTACGAACTATGGCTACACCTTC.

The chain combines TRBV18 with TRBJ1-4, with a possible D match to TRBD1 (6 bases). Trimming pared 3 bases from V and 0 bases from J, leaving 11 bases between. The germline V gene encodes CDR1 KGHSH and CDR2 LQKENI. This CDR3 contains 16 residues. CDR3 sequence reads: CASSPRTVATNEKLFF. CDR3 in DNA: TGTGCCAGCTCACCTCGGACAGTCGCAACTAATGAAAAACTGTTTTTT. The whole variable domain, filled in from reference TRBV18 and TRBJ1-4, reads NAGVMQNPRHLVRRRGQEARLRCSPMKGHSHVYWYRQLPEEGLKFMVYLQKENIIDESGMPKERFSAEFPKEGPSILRIQQVVRGDSAAYFCASSPRTVATNEKLFFGSGTQLSVL.

This clone was observed a few times. The rearrangement links TRBV11-1 to TRBJ2-2, with 7 bases identical to TRBD1. Germline assignment: CDR1 SGHAT and CDR2 FQDESV (reference sequence). CDR3 length equals 14 residues. The J segment lost 6 bases and the V segment lost 5 bases, leaving 6 bases of the junction unmatched. The CDR3 here is CASSRTGWAGELFF. The CDR3 DNA is TGTGCCAGCAGCCGGACAGGCTGGGCCGGGGAGCTGTTTTTT. Together with reference TRBV11-1 and TRBJ2-2, the CDR3 gives the full variable domain: EAEVAQSPRYKITEKSQAVAFWCDPISGHATLYWYRQILGQGPELLVQFQDESVVDDSQLPKDRFSAERLKGVDSTLKIQPAELGDSAMYLCASSRTGWAGELFFGEGSRLTVL.

The chain uses TRBV30 and TRBJ1-2; 7 positions match TRBD1. Losses at the gene ends were 5 bases for V and 2 bases for J; bases not matched to a gene: 5. CDR3 length: 13 residues. The germline CDR1 and CDR2 sequences are GTSNPN and SVGIG (reference sequence). DNA for the CDR3: TGTGCCTGGTTGGCCAGGGGGAACTATGGCTACACCTTC. It codes for CAWLARGNYGYTF.

The chain recombines TRBV2 with TRBJ1-2; 11 positions match TRBD1. Looked up from germline, CDR1 is SNHLY and CDR2 is FYNNEI. The CDR3 consists of 17 residues. Trimming took 8 bases from V and 2 from J; bases not matched to a gene: 13. For the CDR3, the DNA is TGTGCCAGCTTTAGGTTCCAGGACAGGGGGCGAAACTATGGCTACACCTTC. Amino acids: CASFRFQDRGRNYGYTF.

The rearrangement joins TRBV5-5 to TRBJ1-1; weak D call: TRBD1 (5 bases). From germline, CDR1 is SGHKS and CDR2 YYEKEE (reference sequence). The CDR3 is 17 residues long. V was clipped by 0 bases and J by 4 bases, with 19 bases between them. The CDR3 sequence: CASSLVGQTVLGTEAFF. DNA for the CDR3: TGTGCCAGCAGCTTGGTAGGTCAGACAGTCTTGGGCACTGAAGCTTTCTTT.

The chain recombines TRBV9 with TRBJ2-5, with 9 nucleotides matching TRBD2. The CDR3 covers 17 residues. Trimming took 0 bases from V and 1 from J; bases not matched to a gene: 7. Germline CDR1 is SGDLS and CDR2 is YYNGEE. The CDR3 DNA is TGTGCCAGCAGCGTAGGGTCTCGGCGGGGGGGCCAAGAGACCCAGTACTTC. It is translated as CASSVGSRRGGQETQYF.

The V gene is TRBV2, the J gene TRBJ1-6; D not resolved. V lost 6 bases and J 12 bases, leaving 15 bases between the germline ends. The CDR3 is 13 residues long. Germline loops: CDR1 SNHLY, CDR2 FYNNEI. CDR3 sequence reads: CASRETFSEPLHF. CDR3 DNA: TGTGCCAGCAGGGAAACATTCTCAGAACCCCTCCACTTT.